Sequencing of this TCR beta chain was carried out in a study of T cell repertoires in cytomegalovirus infection. Study-level information: Well-studied HLA-B-restricted CMV epitopes were used in the study alongside recently identified HLA-C-restricted ones. Public TCR beta signature analysis indicated the presence of both CMV infection and matching HLA type.

V dropped 3 bases and J dropped 6; count of bases not matched to a gene: 13. The CDR3 is made up of 16 amino acids. Germline V gene data show CDR1 as SGHVS and CDR2 as FNYEAQ. Using its own MiXCR run on the reads, TCRdb lists one record per CDR3 protein. The sample contains approximately 770,000 distinct CDR3 sequences, 25% to 30% of which appear only once. Study-level points and caveats: The ex vivo response showed dominance by HLA-C-restricted CMV-specific TCR beta clonotypes.

As concerns this clonotype: Antigen: not known.

This sample comprised cultured CD8+ T cells from PBMCs, obtained from culture after CMV antigen stimulation. V gene TRBV7-6 combines with J gene TRBJ1-2; TRBD1 matches at 7 bases. This clonotype originated in a human donor in good health (CMV status not recorded). Some clones in this sample may be carry-over from other donors' samples. CDR3 in DNA: TGTGCCAGCAGCTTTTCGGGACAGCCCTTGGTGGATGGCTACACCTTC. Protein product: CASSFSGQPLVDGYTF.